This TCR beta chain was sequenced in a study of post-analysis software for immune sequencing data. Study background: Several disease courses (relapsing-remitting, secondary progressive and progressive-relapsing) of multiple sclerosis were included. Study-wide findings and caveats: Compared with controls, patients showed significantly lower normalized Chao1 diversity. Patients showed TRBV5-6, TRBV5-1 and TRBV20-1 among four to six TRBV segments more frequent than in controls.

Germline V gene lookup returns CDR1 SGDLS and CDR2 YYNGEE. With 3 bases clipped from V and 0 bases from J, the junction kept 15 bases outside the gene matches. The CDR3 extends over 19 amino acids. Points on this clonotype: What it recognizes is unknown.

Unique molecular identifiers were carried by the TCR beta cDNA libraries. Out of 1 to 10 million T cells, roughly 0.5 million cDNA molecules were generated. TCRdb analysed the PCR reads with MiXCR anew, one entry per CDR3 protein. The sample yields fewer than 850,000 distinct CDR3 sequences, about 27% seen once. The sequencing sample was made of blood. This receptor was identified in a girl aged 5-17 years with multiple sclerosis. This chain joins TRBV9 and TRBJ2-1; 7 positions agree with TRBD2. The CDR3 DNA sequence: TGTGCCAGCAGCGACGGCGGGGGTCCCCCCGATTACTCCTACAATGAGCAGTTCTTC. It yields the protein CASSDGGGPPDYSYNEQFF.